What follows are 11 T cell receptor beta chains derived from one specimen sequenced in a study of OX40 agonist ivuxolimab in advanced cancers. To prepare the library, the immunoSEQ multiplex PCR assay was applied. TCRdb holds this immuneACCESS table with in-frame rearrangements only. Some clones are missing; in checked studies, unresolved V genes explain under half, and the rest has no known cause. The sample has about 93,000 clones on record, 92% of them singletons. The top ten clonotypes cover around 0.51% of the sample. The sequenced sample was CD4+ or CD8+ T cells sorted from blood, obtained in a trial of the OX40 agonist ivuxolimab. The receptor set was obtained from an adult with an advanced solid tumor such as melanoma, head and neck, liver or kidney cancer.

The rearrangement links TRBV18 to TRBJ1-1, with D possibly being TRBD1 (5 bases). CDR1 is KGHSH and CDR2 is LQKENI in the germline V gene. The CDR3 runs to 13 residues. V dropped 5 bases and J dropped 1 base, with 8 bases sitting between them. In DNA, the CDR3 is TGTGCCAGCTCAGGGGCAGCGAACACTGAAGCTTTCTTT. Protein sequence: CASSGAANTEAFF.

The rearrangement joins TRBV2 to TRBJ1-4; no clear D. V lost 7 bases and J lost 2, with 8 bases in between. CDR3 length: 13 amino acids. Germline CDR1 and CDR2: SNHLY and FYNNEI. In DNA form, the CDR3 reads TGTGCCAGCATGGTAGAGACTAATGAAAAACTGTTTTTT. Encoded protein: CASMVETNEKLFF.

V gene TRBV30 combines with J gene TRBJ2-3; D is ambiguous. Trimming removed 7 bases at V and 3 bases at J, with 8 bases between. Germline V CDR1 and CDR2: GTSNPN, SVGIG (reference sequence). This CDR3 has 11 residues. The CDR3 protein is CASERTDTQYF. CDR3 DNA: TGTGCCTCTGAACGGACAGATACGCAGTATTTT.

The chain combines TRBV4-2 with TRBJ1-6; the D is unclear. The V and J ends lost 4 bases and 7 bases respectively, with 14 bases between them. CDR1 is LGHNA, CDR2 YNFKEQ, per germline. This CDR3 spans 15 amino acids. As DNA, the CDR3 is TGTGCCAGCAGCCCCCAGGAGGCTGGGAATTCACCCCTCCACTTT. It encodes CASSPQEAGNSPLHF.

This chain's CDR3 is CASSLAAPTDTQYF. DNA of the CDR3: TGTGCCAGCAGCTTAGCAGCTCCCACAGATACGCAGTATTTT. V usage is TRBV7-9 and J usage is TRBJ2-3; unclear D gene. The CDR3 is made up of 14 amino acids. Between the trimmed V and J ends, which lost 0 bases and 2 bases, there was a span of 6 bases. Germline CDR1 is SEHNR and CDR2 is FQNEAQ (reference sequence).

CDR3 sequence (DNA): TGCAGCGTTGAAGTGACTAGCGGGGGCCCCACGGATACGCAGTATTTT. It translates to CSVEVTSGGPTDTQYF. The genes are TRBV29-1 and TRBJ2-3; 12 nucleotides line up with TRBD2. Germline values: CDR1 SQVTM, CDR2 ANQGSEA. The CDR3 is made up of 16 amino acids. V shed 1 base and J 6 bases; nucleotides not matched to a gene: 8.

The CDR3 reads CAISEWLAGGYYEQYF. The CDR3 DNA reads as TGTGCCATCAGTGAGTGGTTAGCGGGGGGATACTACGAGCAGTACTTC. V gene TRBV10-3 combines with J gene TRBJ2-7; 10 bases match TRBD2. Germline assignment: CDR1 ENHRY and CDR2 SYGVKD. This CDR3 region has 16 residues. Trimming took 1 base from V and 3 from J; bases not matched to a gene: 6.

The chain uses TRBV18 and TRBJ1-4, with D possibly TRBD1 on 5 matching bases. This CDR3 has 15 amino acids. Germline assignment: CDR1 KGHSH and CDR2 LQKENI. Trimming cost V 1 base and J 8 bases, with 14 bases left between them. The CDR3 bases are TGTGCCAGCTCACCACAAGGGGTGGAAGGCGAAAAACTGTTTTTT. Protein product: CASSPQGVEGEKLFF.

The chain has TRBV5-1 and TRBJ2-7, with TRBD2 matching over 9 bases. The CDR3 consists of 15 residues. The V gene end was trimmed by 0 bases and the J gene end by 6 bases; junction bases not matched to a gene: 7. Germline CDR1 is SGHRS and CDR2 is YFSETQ. The CDR3 here is CASSLAGLATGEQYF. The CDR3 DNA follows: TGCGCCAGCAGCTTGGCCGGACTAGCGACGGGCGAGCAGTACTTC.

The chain links TRBV7-8 to TRBJ1-1; 7 nucleotides line up with TRBD1. Trimming removed 6 bases from V and 3 bases from J; junction bases left unmatched: 4. The CDR3 is 13 amino acids. Germline-derived CDR1 and CDR2 are SGHVS and FQNEAQ. The CDR3 region has the DNA TGTGCCAGCAGTAACCAGGGGGACACTGAAGCTTTCTTT. It specifies CASSNQGDTEAFF.

This chain connects TRBV5-1 to TRBJ2-4, with 7 bases matching TRBD1. The J segment lost 5 bases and the V segment lost 5 bases, leaving 10 bases of the junction unmatched. Germline V gene lookup returns CDR1 SGHRS and CDR2 YFSETQ. The CDR3 spans 15 residues. CDR3 bases: TGCGCCAGCAGACGGACGGGACAGATCCAAAACATTCAGTACTTC. Amino acid sequence: CASRRTGQIQNIQYF.